This TCR beta chain was identified in a study of neurological immune-mediated disorders. Points from the study as a whole: TCR-beta repertoires seemed private in all groups, with no expanded CDR3 amino acid sequences shared. HTLV-1-associated myelopathy ranked highest for TCR clonal expansion and multiple sclerosis lowest, beneath healthy controls.

Germline CDR1 is SGHDT and CDR2 is YYEEEE. V lost 1 base to trimming and J lost 4 bases, with 5 bases between them. The CDR3 contains 13 residues. The sorted libraries were made from 750,000 to 1,000,000 CD4+ or CD8+ T cells. Synthesis of cDNA was performed by 5'RACE using 10-nucleotide random UMIs. TCRdb re-called the 5' RACE reads through MiXCR, storing one row per CDR3 protein. The table has 30,000 to 45,000 distinct CDR3 sequences, roughly 12% seen once. This clonotype was seen repeatedly, ten times or more. Its cognate antigen is unknown. The V gene is TRBV5-6, the J gene TRBJ1-4, with D uncertain. The receptor was isolated from a woman in her twenties or thirties with HTLV-1-associated myelopathy (HAM/TSP). Material: CD4+ T cells from blood. This CDR3 reads CASSLKGNEKLFF. CDR3 coding DNA: TGTGCCAGCAGCTTGAAGGGTAATGAAAAACTGTTTTTT.